This T cell receptor beta chain was sequenced for a study of T cell responses to AZD1222 COVID-19 vaccine. Study-level information: Researchers grouped second doses given at about 4 or about 12 weeks into one pool.

General observations from the study: Reportedly, nearly half the spike-specific TCRs target unmutated variant regions. Baseline testing showed seropositivity in only a handful of AZD1222 recipients. Clonal diversity may have been underestimated in mostly white British donors.

J was trimmed by 10 bases and V by 11 bases; bases with no gene match: 9. Germline V gene data show CDR1 as LNHNV and CDR2 as YYDKDF (reference sequence). This CDR3 region has 13 residues. This clone was counted once. The target antigen is unknown. The protocol was immunoSEQ multiplex PCR, while the TCRdb copy is restricted to in-frame clones and leaves out a portion. The sample consists of roughly 93,000 clones, just over 85% of them appearing once. The sequenced sample was peripheral blood, obtained on day 0 of AZD1222 vaccination. This sequence was found in an adult in good health. The chain links TRBV15 to TRBJ1-5; 12 bases line up with TRBD1. DNA of the CDR3: TGTGCCTCCCGCCGGGACAGGGGGCTCCCCCAGCATTTT. It is translated as CASRRDRGLPQHF.